This T cell receptor (beta chain) is drawn from a study of CD8+CD57+ T cells in acquired aplastic anemia. On the study more broadly: Sorted CD4+ and CD8+ cells yielded DNA averaging around 3.5 ug.

Patients who underwent sequencing had shown CD8+CD57+ cell expansion by flow cytometry. TCR beta VDJ and CDR3 were profiled, and genomic DNA was the template. TCRdb itself ran the reads through MiXCR, one entry per CDR3 protein. This table has 180,000 or so distinct CDR3 sequences, 48% appearing once. CDR1 and CDR2 from the germline V gene are LNHDA and SQIVND (reference sequence). The CDR3 length is 15 residues. V lost 4 bases, J lost 4 bases, and 14 bases lay in between. The V gene is TRBV19, the J gene TRBJ2-1; D is possibly TRBD1 (6 bases). Specimen: sorted CD4+, CD8+, or CD8+CD57+ T cells (not recorded which) from PBMCs. The TCR originated in a human donor with aplastic anemia. The CDR3 DNA reads as TGTGCCAGTAGTAAACAGGGCCAGGGGTACAATGAGCAGTTCTTC. The encoded protein is CASSKQGQGYNEQFF.